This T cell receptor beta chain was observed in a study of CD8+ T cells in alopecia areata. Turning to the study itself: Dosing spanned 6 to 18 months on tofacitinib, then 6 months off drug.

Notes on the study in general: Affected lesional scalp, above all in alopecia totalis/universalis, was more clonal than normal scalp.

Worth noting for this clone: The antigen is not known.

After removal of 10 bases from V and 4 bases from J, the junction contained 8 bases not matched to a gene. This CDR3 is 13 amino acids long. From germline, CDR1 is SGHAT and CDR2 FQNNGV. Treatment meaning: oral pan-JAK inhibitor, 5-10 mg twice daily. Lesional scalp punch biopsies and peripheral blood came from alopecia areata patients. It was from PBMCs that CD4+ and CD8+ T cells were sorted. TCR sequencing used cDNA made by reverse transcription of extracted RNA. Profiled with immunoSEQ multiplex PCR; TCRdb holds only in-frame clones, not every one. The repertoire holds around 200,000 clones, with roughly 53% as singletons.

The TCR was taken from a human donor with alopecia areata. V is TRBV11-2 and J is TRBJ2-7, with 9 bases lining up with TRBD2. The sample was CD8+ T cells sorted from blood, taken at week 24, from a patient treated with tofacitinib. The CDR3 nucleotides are TGTGCCATTAAAGCGGGGGGCCTTTACGAGCAGTACTTC. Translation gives CAIKAGGLYEQYF.